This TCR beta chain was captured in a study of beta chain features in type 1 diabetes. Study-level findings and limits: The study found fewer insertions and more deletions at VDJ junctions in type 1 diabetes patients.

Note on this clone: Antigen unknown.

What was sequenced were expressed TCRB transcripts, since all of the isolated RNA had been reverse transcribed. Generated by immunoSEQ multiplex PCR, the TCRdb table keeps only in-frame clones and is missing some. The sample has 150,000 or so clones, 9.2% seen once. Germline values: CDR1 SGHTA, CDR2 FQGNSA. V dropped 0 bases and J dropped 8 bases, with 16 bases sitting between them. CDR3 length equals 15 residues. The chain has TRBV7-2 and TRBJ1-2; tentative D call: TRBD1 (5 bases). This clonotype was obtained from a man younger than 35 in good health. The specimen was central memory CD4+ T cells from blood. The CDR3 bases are TGTGCCAGCAGCTTAGCCCTCGGGGGGGGATACGGCTACACCTTC. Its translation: CASSLALGGGYGYTF.